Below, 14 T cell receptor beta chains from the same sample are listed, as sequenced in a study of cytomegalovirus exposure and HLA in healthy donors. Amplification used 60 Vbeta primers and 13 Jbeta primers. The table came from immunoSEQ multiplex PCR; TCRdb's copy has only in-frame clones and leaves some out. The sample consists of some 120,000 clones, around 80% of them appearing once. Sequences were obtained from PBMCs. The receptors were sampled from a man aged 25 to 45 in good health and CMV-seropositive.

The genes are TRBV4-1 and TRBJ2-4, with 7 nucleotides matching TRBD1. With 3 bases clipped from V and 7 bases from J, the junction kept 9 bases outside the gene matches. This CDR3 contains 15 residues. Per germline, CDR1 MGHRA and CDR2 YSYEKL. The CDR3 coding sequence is TGCGCCAGCAGCCACAGACAGGGCCGAGGCAACATTCAGTACTTC. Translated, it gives CASSHRQGRGNIQYF.

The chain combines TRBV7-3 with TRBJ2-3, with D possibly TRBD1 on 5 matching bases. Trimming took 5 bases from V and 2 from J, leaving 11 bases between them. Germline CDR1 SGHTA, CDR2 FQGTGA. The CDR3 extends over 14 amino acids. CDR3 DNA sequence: TGTGCCAGCAGCCCAGGGCTGAACACAGATACGCAGTATTTT. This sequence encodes CASSPGLNTDTQYF.

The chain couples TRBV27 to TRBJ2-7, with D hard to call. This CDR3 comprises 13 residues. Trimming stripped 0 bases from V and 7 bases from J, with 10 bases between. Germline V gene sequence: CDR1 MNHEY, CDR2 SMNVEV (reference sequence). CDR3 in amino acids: CASSLSLESEQYF. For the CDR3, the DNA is TGTGCCAGCAGTTTATCCCTTGAGAGTGAGCAGTACTTC.

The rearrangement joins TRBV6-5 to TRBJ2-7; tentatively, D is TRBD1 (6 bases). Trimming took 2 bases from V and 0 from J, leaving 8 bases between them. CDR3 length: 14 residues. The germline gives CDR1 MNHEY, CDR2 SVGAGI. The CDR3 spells CASSYRDTSYEQYF. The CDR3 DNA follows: TGTGCCAGCAGTTACCGGGACACCTCCTACGAGCAGTACTTC.

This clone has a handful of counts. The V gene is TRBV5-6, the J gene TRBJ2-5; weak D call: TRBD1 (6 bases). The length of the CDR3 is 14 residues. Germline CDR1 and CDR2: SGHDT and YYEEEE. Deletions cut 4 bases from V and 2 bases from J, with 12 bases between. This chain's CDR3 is CASSKITGQETQYF. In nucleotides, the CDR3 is TGTGCCAGCAGCAAAATCACAGGGCAAGAGACCCAGTACTTC. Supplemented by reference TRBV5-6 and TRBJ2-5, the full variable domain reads DAGVTQSPTHLIKTRGQQVTLRCSPKSGHDTVSWYQQALGQGPQFIFQYYEEEERQRGNFPDRFSGHQFPNYSSELNVNALLLGDSALYLCASSKITGQETQYFGPGTRLLVL.

The CDR3 bases are TGCGCCAGCAGCTTGTCGGGGGGCGATGGGGGGACTGAAGCTTTCTTT. This sequence encodes CASSLSGGDGGTEAFF. The V and J genes are TRBV5-1 and TRBJ1-1, with a tentative D call TRBD1 (6 bases). The V gene's germline CDR1 is SGHRS and CDR2 YFSETQ. The CDR3 is 16 residues long. Trimming left V 1 base short and J 5 bases short, with 18 bases between.

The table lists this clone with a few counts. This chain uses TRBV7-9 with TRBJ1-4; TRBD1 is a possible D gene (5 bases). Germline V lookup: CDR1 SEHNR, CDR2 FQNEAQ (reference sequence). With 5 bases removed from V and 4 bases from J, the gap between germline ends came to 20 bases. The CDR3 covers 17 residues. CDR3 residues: CASSPTAIRRRNEKLFF. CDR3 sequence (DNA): TGTGCCAGCAGCCCGACAGCCATCCGGCGGCGTAATGAAAAACTGTTTTTT. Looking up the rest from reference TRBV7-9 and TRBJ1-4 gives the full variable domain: DTGVSQNPRHKITKRGQNVTFRCDPISEHNRLYWYRQTLGQGPEFLTYFQNEAQLEKSRLLSDRFSAERPKGSFSTLEIQRTEQGDSAMYLCASSPTAIRRRNEKLFFGSGTQLSVL.

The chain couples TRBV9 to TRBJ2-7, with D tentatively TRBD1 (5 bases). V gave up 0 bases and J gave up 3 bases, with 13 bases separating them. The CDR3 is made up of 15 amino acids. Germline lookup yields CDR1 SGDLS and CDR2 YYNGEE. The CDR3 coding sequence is TGTGCCAGCAGCGTAGCTCCCCAGGGTATCTACGAGCAGTACTTC. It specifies CASSVAPQGIYEQYF.

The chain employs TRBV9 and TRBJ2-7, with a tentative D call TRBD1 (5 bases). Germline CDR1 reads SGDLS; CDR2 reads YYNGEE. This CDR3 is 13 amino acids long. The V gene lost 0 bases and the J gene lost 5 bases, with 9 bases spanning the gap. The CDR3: CASSVAGKDEQYF. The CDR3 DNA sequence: TGTGCCAGCAGCGTAGCAGGGAAGGACGAGCAGTACTTC.

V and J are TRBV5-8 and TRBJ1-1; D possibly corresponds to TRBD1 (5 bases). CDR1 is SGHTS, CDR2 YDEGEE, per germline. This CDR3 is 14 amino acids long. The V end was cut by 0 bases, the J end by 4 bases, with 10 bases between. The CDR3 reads CASSLVSRGTEAFF. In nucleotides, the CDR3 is TGTGCCAGCAGCTTGGTGAGTAGGGGCACTGAAGCTTTCTTT.

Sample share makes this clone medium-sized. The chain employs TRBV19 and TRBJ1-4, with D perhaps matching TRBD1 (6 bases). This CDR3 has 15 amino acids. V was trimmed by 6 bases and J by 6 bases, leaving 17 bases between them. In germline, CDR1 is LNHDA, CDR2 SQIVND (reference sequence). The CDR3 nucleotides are TGTGCCAGTAGCCCCAAGGGGGAGTGGGATGAAAAACTGTTTTTT. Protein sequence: CASSPKGEWDEKLFF.

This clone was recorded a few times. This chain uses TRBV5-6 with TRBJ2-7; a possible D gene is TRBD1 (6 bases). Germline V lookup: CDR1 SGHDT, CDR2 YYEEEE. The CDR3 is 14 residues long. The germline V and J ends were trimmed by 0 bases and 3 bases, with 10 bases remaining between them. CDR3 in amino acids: CASSLAPGVYEQYF. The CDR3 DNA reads TGTGCCAGCAGCTTGGCGCCAGGGGTCTACGAGCAGTACTTC. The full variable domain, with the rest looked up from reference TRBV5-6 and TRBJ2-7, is DAGVTQSPTHLIKTRGQQVTLRCSPKSGHDTVSWYQQALGQGPQFIFQYYEEEERQRGNFPDRFSGHQFPNYSSELNVNALLLGDSALYLCASSLAPGVYEQYFGPGTRLTVT.

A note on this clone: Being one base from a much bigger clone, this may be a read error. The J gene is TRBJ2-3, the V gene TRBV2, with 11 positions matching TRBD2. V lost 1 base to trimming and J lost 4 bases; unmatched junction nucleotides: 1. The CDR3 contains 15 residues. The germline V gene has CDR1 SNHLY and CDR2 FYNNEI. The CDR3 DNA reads TGTGCCAGCAGTGAAGTAGCGGGGGGGCCAGATACGCAGTATTTT. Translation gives CASSEVAGGPDTQYF.

For the CDR3, the DNA is TGTGCCAGCAGCCGCGGGACAGGGTCCTACGAGCAGTACTTC. Its translation is CASSRGTGSYEQYF. The chain couples TRBV11-2 to TRBJ2-7, with TRBD1 identical over 9 bases. This CDR3 spans 14 amino acids. Germline V gene lookup returns CDR1 SGHAT and CDR2 FQNNGV. Trimming removed 5 bases from V and 1 base from J; junction bases left unmatched: 3.